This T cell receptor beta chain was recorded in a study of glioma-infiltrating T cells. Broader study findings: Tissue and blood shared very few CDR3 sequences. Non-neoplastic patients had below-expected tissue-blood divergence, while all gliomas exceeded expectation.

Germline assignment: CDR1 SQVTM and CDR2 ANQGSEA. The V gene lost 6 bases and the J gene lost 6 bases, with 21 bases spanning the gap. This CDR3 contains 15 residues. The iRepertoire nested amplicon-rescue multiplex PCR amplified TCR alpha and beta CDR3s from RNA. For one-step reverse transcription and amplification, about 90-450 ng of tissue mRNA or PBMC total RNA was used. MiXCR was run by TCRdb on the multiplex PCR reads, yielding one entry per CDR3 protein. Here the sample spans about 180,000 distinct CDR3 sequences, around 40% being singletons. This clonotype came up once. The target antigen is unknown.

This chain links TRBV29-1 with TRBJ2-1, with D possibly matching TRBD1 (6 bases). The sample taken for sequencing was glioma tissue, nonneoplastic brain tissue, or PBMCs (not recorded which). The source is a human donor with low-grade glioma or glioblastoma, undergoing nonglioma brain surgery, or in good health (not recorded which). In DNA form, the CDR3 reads TGCAGCGTCCAACCCGGGACACCGATAGGCAATGAGCAGTTCTTC. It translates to CSVQPGTPIGNEQFF.